The 8 T cell receptor beta chains presented below share a single source sample, sequenced in a study of spatial heterogeneity in lung cancer. Study-level points and caveats: The number of expanded tumor alpha and beta chains correlated with mutation number.

Indicated time point: sample taken at primary tumor resection. TCRdb used MiXCR to reprocess the 5' RACE reads, holding one entry per CDR3 protein. The data contain about 11,000 distinct CDR3 sequences, roughly 7.4% of them singletons. Their target antigens are unknown. The source material was lung tumor tissue, sampled at surgery. Every receptor here comes from a female donor with early-stage non-small cell lung cancer.

At least ten counts were recorded for this clonotype. With the library built for alpha chains, this beta chain is off target and its frequency is not meaningful. V gene TRBV27 combines with J gene TRBJ1-4; D remains unclear. This CDR3 has 15 residues. Trimming removed 3 bases from V and 5 bases from J, with 13 bases in between. Germline V CDR1 and CDR2: MNHEY, SMNVEV (reference sequence). CDR3 in amino acids: CASSFLPRPNEKLFF. CDR3 in DNA: TGTGCCAGCAGTTTCCTACCACGACCGAATGAAAAACTGTTTTTT.

As for this clonotype: A read error is possible here, since a much larger clone lies one base away. Within a library made for alpha chains, this beta chain is off target, and its count is uninformative. The CDR3 region is CASSGDRNSYERYF. For the CDR3, the DNA is TGTGCCAGCAGCGGCGACAGGAACTCCTACGAGCGGTACTTC. The chain links TRBV9 to TRBJ2-7; TRBD1 might be the D (6 bases). Germline CDR1 is SGDLS and CDR2 is YYNGEE. This CDR3 spans 14 amino acids.

At least ten counts were recorded for this clonotype. Since it is a stray read in a library aimed at alpha chains, this beta chain has a size that is not meaningful. The chain recombines TRBV20-1 with TRBJ1-1; D is uncertain. The CDR3 length is 11 residues. V gave up 5 bases and J gave up 6 bases, with 10 bases separating them. Germline CDR1 DFQATT, CDR2 SNEGSKA (reference sequence). The CDR3 loop reads CSALSGPEAFF. CDR3 DNA sequence: TGCAGTGCTCTCTCGGGTCCTGAAGCTTTCTTT.

This clonotype was picked up many times. A library prepared for alpha chains yielded this beta chain as an off-target read; its size is of little meaning. The V and J genes are TRBV2 and TRBJ1-1; 7 nucleotides agree with TRBD1. This CDR3 has 13 amino acids. From germline, CDR1 is SNHLY and CDR2 FYNNEI. V lost 6 bases to trimming and J lost 11 bases; unmatched junction nucleotides: 12. CDR3 DNA: TGTGCCAGCAGCAGCGTCCGACAGGGAAGGGCTTTCTTT. Translated: CASSSVRQGRAFF.

This clonotype occurred a few times. This beta chain lies outside the target of a library built for alpha chains; its clone size means little. J is TRBJ2-7 and V is TRBV7-2; D gene uncertain. Looked up from germline, CDR1 is SGHTA and CDR2 is FQGNSA. This CDR3 comprises 14 residues. The V end lost 5 bases, the J end lost 4 bases, and 15 bases lay between the germline ends. The CDR3 region is CASSPSRSLYEQYF. The CDR3, as DNA: TGTGCCAGCAGCCCGTCTCGGAGCCTATACGAGCAGTACTTC.

This clonotype was seen repeatedly, ten times or more. This beta chain was picked up by a library intended for alpha chains and is off target, so its count carries little meaning. The chain combines TRBV5-6 with TRBJ2-2, with D possibly TRBD2 on 6 matching bases. Looked up from germline, CDR1 is SGHDT and CDR2 is YYEEEE. Deletions cut 4 bases from V and 4 bases from J, with 14 bases between. This CDR3 comprises 15 residues. DNA for the CDR3: TGTGCCAGCAGCCCCGCCGGACTATTCACCGGGGAGCTGTTTTTT. It specifies CASSPAGLFTGELFF. The full variable domain, completed using reference TRBV5-6 and TRBJ2-2, is DAGVTQSPTHLIKTRGQQVTLRCSPKSGHDTVSWYQQALGQGPQFIFQYYEEEERQRGNFPDRFSGHQFPNYSSELNVNALLLGDSALYLCASSPAGLFTGELFFGEGSRLTVL.

In its sample, this clonotype was seen many times. Since the library was made to target alpha chains, this beta chain is a stray read and its abundance is not meaningful. This chain uses TRBV7-9 with TRBJ1-2, with D unresolved. Trimming took 5 bases from V and 4 from J, leaving 8 bases between them. The CDR3 is 12 residues long. The germline gives CDR1 SEHNR, CDR2 FQNEAQ (reference sequence). In nucleotides, the CDR3 is TGTGCCAGCAGCGTAGGTGGCTATGGCTACACCTTC. It specifies CASSVGGYGYTF.

The table lists this clonotype with a few counts. With the library built for alpha chains, this beta chain is off target and its frequency is not meaningful. The gene calls are TRBV20-1 and TRBJ2-7, with a tentative D call TRBD2 (7 bases). The V end was cut by 4 bases, the J end by 3 bases, with 19 bases between. Germline V gives CDR1 DFQATT, CDR2 SNEGSKA (reference sequence). This CDR3 is 15 amino acids long. CDR3 in DNA: TGCAGTGCTACCTCCACGGCGGGGGCTTACTACGAGCAGTACTTC. Translated, it gives CSATSTAGAYYEQYF.